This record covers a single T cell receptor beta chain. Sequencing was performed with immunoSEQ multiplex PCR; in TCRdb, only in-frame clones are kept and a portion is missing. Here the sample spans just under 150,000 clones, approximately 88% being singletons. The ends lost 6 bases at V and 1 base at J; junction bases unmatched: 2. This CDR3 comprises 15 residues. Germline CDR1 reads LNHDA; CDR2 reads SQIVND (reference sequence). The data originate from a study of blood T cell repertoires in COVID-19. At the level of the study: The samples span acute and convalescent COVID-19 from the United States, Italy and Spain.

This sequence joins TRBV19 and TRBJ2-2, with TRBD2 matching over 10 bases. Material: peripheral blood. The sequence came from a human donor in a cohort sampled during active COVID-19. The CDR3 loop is CASRLAGGNTGELFF. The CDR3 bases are TGTGCCAGTAGATTAGCGGGGGGGAACACCGGGGAGCTGTTTTTT.